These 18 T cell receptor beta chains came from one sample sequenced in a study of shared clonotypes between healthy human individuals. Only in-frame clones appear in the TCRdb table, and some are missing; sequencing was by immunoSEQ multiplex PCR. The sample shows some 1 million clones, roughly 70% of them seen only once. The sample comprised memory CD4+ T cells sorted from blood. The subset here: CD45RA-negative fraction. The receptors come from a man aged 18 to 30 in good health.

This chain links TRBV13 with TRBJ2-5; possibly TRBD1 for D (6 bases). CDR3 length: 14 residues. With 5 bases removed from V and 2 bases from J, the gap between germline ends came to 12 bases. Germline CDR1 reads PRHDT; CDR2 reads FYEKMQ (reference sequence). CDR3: CASSPRTEQETQYF. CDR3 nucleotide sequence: TGTGCCAGCAGCCCCCGGACAGAACAAGAGACCCAGTACTTC.

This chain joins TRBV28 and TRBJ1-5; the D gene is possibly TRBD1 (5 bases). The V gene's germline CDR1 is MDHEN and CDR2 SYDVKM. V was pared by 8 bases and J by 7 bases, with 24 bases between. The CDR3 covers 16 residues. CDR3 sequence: CASPSPRDLGAQPQHF. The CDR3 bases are TGTGCCAGCCCTTCTCCACGGGACTTAGGGGCGCAGCCCCAGCATTTT.

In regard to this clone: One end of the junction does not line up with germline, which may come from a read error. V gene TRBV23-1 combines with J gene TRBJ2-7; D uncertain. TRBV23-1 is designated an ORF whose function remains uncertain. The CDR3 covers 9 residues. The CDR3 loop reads CASSQSGMF. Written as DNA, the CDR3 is TGCGCCAGCAGTCAATCTGGAATGTTC.

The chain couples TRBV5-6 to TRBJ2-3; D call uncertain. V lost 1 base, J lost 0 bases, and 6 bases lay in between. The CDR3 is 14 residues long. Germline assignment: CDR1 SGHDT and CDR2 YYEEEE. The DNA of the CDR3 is TGTGCCAGCAGCTTGCCCCACAGCACAGATACGCAGTATTTT. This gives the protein CASSLPHSTDTQYF.

CDR3 sequence: CAWSAVRSMAYEQYF. CDR3 nucleotides: TGTGCCTGGAGTGCCGTGAGGTCAATGGCCTACGAGCAGTACTTC. The chain combines TRBV30 with TRBJ2-7; D call uncertain. Trimming took 1 base from V and 2 from J, leaving 15 bases between them. The CDR3 spans 15 residues. Germline lookup yields CDR1 GTSNPN and CDR2 SVGIG (reference sequence).

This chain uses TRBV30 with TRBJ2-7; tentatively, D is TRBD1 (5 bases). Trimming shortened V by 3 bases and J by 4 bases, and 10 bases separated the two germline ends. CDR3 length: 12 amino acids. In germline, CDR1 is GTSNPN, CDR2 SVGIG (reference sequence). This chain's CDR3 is CAWRQGIYEQYF. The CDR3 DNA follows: TGTGCCTGGAGGCAGGGTATTTACGAGCAGTACTTC.

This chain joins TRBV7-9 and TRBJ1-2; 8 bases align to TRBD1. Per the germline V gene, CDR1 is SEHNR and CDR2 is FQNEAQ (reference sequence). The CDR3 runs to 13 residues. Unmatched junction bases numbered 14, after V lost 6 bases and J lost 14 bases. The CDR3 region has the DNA TGTGCCAGCAGTTCCGGGACAGGCCCTTTAGTGACCTTC. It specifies CASSSGTGPLVTF.

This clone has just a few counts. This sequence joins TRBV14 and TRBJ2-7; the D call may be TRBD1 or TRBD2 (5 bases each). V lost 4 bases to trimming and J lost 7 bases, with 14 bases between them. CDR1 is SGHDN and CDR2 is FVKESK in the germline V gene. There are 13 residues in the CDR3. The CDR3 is CASSPRRGPEQYF. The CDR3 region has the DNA TGTGCCAGCAGCCCCCGCCGGGGCCCTGAGCAGTACTTC.

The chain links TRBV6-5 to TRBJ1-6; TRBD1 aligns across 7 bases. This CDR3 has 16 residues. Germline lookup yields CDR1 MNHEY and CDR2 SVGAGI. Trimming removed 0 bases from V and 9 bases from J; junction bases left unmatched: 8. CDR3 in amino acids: CASSYSLGTAGSPLHF. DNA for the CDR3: TGTGCCAGCAGTTACTCCCTCGGGACAGCGGGTTCACCCCTCCACTTT.

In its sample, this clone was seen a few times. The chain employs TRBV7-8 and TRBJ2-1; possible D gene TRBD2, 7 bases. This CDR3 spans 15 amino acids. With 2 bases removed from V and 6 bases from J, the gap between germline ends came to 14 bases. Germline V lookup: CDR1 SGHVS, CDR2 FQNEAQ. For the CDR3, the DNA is TGTGCCAGCAGCTTATCTAGCGGAGGGGGCAATGAGCAGTTCTTC. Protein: CASSLSSGGGNEQFF.

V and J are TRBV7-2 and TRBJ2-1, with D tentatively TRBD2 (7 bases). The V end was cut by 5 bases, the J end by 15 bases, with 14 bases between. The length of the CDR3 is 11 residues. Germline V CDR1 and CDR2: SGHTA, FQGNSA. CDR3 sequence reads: CASSEGGPPFF. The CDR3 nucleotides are TGTGCCAGCAGCGAGGGGGGGCCCCCGTTCTTC.

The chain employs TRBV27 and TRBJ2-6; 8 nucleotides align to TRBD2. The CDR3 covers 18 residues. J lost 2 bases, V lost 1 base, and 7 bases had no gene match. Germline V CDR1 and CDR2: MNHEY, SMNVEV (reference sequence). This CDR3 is CASSLFASGGAGANVLTF. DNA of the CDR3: TGTGCCAGCAGTTTATTCGCCTCCGGGGGGGCTGGGGCCAACGTCCTGACTTTC.

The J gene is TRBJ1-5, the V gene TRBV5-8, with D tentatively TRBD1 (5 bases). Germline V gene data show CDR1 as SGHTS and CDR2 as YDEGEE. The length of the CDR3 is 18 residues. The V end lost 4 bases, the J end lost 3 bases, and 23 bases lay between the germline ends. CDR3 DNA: TGTGCCAGCAGCCCGGGACTGAACAGGCCCCCGCTCAATCAGCCCCAGCATTTT. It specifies CASSPGLNRPPLNQPQHF. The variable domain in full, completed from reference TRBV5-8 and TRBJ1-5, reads EAGVTQSPTHLIKTRGQQATLRCSPISGHTSVYWYQQALGLGLQFLLWYDEGEERNRGNFPPRFSGRQFPNYSSELNVNALELEDSALYLCASSPGLNRPPLNQPQHFGDGTRLSIL.

The CDR3: CASSYPLLPEQYF. In nucleotides, the CDR3 is TGTGCCAGCAGTTACCCCCTTCTGCCCGAGCAGTACTTC. The rearrangement joins TRBV6-6 to TRBJ2-7; D gene ambiguous. The CDR3 extends over 13 amino acids. Germline V gene lookup returns CDR1 MNHNY and CDR2 SVGAGI (reference sequence). V shed 2 bases and J shed 6 bases, with 11 bases lying between them.

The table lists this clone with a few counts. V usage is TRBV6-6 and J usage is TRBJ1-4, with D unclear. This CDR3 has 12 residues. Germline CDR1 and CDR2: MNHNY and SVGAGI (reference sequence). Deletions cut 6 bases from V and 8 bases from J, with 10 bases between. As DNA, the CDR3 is TGTGCCAGCAGGTCGCCGAACGAAAAACTGTTTTTT. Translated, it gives CASRSPNEKLFF.

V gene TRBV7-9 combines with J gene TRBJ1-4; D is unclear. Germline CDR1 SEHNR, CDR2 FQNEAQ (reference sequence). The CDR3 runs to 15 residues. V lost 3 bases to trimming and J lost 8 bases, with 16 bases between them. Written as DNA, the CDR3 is TGTGCCAGCAGCTTCTATCGGCCTGGCGGGGAAAAACTGTTTTTT. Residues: CASSFYRPGGEKLFF. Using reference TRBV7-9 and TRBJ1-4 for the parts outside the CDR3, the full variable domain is DTGVSQNPRHKITKRGQNVTFRCDPISEHNRLYWYRQTLGQGPEFLTYFQNEAQLEKSRLLSDRFSAERPKGSFSTLEIQRTEQGDSAMYLCASSFYRPGGEKLFFGSGTQLSVL.

CDR3 amino acids: CASTLGQGVSEAFF. In DNA, the CDR3 is TGTGCCAGCACCTTAGGACAGGGCGTGAGTGAAGCTTTCTTT. This sequence joins TRBV6-1 and TRBJ1-1, with 8 bases aligning to TRBD1. Germline V gives CDR1 MNHNS, CDR2 SASEGT. The CDR3 totals 14 residues. V lost 7 bases to trimming and J lost 7 bases; unmatched junction nucleotides: 11.

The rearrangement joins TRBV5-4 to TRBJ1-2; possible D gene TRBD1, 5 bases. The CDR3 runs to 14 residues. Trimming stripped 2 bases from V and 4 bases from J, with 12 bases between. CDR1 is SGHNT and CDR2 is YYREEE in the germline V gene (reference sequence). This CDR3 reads CASSFHGGSYGYTF. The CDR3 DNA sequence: TGTGCCAGCAGCTTCCATGGGGGGTCCTATGGCTACACCTTC.